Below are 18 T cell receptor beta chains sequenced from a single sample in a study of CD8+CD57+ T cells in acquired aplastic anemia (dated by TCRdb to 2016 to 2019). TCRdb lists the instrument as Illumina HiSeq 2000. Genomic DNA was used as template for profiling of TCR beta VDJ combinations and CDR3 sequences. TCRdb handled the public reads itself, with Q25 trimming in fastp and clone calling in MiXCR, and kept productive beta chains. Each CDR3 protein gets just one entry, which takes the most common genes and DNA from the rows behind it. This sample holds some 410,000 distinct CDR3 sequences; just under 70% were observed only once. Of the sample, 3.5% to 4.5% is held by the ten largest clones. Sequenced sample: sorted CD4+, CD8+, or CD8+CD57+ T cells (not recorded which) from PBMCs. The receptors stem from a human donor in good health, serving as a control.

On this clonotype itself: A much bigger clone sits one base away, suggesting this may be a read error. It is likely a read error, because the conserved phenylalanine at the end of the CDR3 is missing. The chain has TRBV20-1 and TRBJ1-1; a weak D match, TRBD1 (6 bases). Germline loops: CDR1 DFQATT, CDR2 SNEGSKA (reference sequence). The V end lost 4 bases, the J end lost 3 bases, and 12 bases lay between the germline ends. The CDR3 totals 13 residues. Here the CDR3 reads CSANEQGDTEAFL. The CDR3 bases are TGCAGTGCTAATGAACAGGGTGACACTGAAGCTTTCCTT.

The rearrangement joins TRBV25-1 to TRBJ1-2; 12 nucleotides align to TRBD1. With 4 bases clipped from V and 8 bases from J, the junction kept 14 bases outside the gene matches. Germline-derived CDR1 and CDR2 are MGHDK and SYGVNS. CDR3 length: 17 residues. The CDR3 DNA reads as TGTGCCAGCAGTGCCATAGAACCGGGACAGGGGGCGCGCGGCTACACCTTC. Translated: CASSAIEPGQGARGYTF.

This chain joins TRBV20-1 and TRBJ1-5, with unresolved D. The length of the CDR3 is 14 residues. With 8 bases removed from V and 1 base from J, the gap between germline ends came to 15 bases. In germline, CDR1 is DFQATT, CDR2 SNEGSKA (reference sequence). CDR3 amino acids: CSSYIQDSNQPQHF. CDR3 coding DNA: TGCAGTTCTTACATCCAGGACAGCAATCAGCCCCAGCATTTT.

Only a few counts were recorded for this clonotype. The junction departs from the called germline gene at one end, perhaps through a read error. Written as DNA, the CDR3 is TGCAGCGTTGATGGAACAGGGGTAGACACTGAAGCTTTGTTT. Its translation is CSVDGTGVDTEALF. V gene TRBV29-1 combines with J gene TRBJ1-1; 7 bases match TRBD1. This CDR3 spans 14 amino acids. Looked up from germline, CDR1 is SQVTM and CDR2 is ANQGSEA.

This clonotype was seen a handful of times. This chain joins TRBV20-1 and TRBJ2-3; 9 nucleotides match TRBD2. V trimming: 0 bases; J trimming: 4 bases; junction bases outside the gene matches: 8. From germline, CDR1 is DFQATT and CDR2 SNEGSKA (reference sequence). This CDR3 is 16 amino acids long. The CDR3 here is CSARDPSGGLADTQYF. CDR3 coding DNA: TGCAGTGCTAGAGATCCGAGCGGGGGGTTGGCAGATACGCAGTATTTT.

This CDR3 reads CAISEIADSSEQYF. The CDR3 nucleotides read TGTGCCATCAGTGAGATAGCGGACTCCTCTGAGCAGTACTTC. V gene TRBV10-3 combines with J gene TRBJ2-7; a possible D gene is TRBD2 (6 bases). V lost 2 bases, J lost 7 bases, and 15 bases lay in between. The V gene's germline CDR1 is ENHRY and CDR2 SYGVKD. This CDR3 region has 14 residues.

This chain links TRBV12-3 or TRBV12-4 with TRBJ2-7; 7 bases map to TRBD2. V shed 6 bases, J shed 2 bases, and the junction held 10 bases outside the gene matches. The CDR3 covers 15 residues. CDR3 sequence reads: CASRQSGAVPYEQYF. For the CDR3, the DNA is TGTGCCAGCAGACAAAGCGGGGCTGTTCCCTACGAGCAGTACTTC.

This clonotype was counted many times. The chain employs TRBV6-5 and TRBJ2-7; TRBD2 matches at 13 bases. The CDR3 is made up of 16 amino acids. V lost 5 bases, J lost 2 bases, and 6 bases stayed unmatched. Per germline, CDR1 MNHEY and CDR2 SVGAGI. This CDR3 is CASSSTGTSGAYEQYF. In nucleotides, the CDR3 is TGTGCCAGCAGTAGTACGGGGACTAGCGGGGCCTACGAGCAGTACTTC.

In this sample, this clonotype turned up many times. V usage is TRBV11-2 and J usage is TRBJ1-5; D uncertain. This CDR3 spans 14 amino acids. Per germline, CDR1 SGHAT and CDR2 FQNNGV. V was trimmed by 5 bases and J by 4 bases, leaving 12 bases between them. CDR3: CASSPRDGNQPQHF. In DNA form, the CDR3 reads TGTGCCAGCAGCCCCCGGGATGGAAATCAGCCCCAGCATTTT.

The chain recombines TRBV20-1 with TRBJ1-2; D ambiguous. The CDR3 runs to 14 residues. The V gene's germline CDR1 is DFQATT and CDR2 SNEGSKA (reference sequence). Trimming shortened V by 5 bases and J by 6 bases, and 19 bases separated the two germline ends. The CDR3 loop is CSACIGEGSHGYTF. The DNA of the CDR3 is TGCAGTGCTTGTATTGGGGAGGGTAGTCATGGCTACACCTTC.

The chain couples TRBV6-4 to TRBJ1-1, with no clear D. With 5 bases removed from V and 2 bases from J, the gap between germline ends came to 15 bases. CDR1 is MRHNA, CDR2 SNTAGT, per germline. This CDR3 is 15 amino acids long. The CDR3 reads CASSRDLGRNTEAFF. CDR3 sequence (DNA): TGTGCCAGCAGTAGAGATTTAGGGCGTAACACTGAAGCTTTCTTT.

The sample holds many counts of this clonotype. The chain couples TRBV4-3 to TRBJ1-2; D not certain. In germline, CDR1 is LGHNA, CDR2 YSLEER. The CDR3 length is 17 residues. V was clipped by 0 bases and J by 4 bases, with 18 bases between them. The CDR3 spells CASSQDLNDRTAYGYTF. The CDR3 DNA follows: TGCGCCAGCAGCCAAGATCTGAACGACCGCACAGCCTATGGCTACACCTTC.

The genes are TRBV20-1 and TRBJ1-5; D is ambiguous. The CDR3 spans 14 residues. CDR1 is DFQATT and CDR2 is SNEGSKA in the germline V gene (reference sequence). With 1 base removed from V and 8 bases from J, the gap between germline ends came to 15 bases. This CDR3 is CSARAPARRKPQHF. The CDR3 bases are TGCAGTGCTAGAGCTCCCGCACGGAGAAAGCCCCAGCATTTT.

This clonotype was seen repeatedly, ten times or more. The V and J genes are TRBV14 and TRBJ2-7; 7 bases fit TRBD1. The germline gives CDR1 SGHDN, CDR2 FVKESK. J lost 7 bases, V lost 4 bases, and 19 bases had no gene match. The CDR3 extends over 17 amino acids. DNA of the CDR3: TGTGCCAGCAGCCTCCGGGACAGACGTCGGGGTGGTGGGGAGCAGTACTTC. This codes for CASSLRDRRRGGGEQYF.

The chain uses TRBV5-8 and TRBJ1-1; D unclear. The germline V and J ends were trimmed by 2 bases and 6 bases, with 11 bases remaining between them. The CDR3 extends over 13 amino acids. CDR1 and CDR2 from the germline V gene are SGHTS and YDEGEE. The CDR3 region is CASSFTAIPEAFF. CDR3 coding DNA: TGTGCCAGCAGCTTCACCGCGATACCTGAAGCTTTCTTT.

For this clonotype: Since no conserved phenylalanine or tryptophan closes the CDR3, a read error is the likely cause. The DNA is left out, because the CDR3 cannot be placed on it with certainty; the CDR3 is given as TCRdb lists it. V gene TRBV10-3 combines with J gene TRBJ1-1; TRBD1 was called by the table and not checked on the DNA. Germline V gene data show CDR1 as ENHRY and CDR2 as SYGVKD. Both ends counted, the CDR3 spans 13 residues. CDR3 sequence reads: CASRESTNDEACS.

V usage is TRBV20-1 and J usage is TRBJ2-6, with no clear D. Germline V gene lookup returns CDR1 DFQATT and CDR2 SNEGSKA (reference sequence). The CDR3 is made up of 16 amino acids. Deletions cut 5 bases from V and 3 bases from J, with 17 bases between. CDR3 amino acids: CSAPYQTGYGANVLTF. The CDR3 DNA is TGCAGTGCTCCTTATCAAACTGGTTATGGGGCCAACGTCCTGACTTTC.

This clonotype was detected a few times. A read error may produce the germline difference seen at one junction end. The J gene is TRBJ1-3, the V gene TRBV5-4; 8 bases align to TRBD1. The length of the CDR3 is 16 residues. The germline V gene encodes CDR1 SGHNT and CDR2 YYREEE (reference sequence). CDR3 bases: TGTGCCAGCAGCTTGAATACAGGGGGATCTGGAAACACCATACATTTT. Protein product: CASSLNTGGSGNTIHF.